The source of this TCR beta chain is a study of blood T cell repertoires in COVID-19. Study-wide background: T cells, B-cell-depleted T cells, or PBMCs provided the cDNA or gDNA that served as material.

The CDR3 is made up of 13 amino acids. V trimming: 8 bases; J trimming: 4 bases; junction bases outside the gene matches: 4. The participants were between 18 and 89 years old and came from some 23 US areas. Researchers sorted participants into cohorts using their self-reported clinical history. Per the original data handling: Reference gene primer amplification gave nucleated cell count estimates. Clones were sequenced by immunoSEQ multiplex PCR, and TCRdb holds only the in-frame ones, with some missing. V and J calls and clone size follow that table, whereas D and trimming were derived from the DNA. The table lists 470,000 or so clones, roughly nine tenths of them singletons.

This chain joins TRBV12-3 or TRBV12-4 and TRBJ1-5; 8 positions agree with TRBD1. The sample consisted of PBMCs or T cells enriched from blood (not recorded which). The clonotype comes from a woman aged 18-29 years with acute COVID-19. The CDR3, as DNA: TGTGCCAGCGGACAGGGCCGTAATCAGCCCCAGCATTTT. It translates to CASGQGRNQPQHF.